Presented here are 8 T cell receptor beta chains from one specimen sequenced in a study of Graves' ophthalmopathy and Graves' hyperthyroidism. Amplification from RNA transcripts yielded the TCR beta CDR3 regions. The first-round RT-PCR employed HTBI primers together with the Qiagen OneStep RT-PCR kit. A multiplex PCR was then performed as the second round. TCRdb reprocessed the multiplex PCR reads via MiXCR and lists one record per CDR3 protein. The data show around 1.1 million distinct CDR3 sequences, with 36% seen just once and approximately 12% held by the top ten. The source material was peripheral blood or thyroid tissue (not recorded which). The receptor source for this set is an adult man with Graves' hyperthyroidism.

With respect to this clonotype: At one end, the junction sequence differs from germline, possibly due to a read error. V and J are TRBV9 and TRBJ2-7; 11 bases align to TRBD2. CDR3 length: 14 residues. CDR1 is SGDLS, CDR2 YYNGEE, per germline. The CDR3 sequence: CASGTSGFTGELYF. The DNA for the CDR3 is TGTGCCAGCGGGACTAGCGGCTTCACCGGGGAGCTGTACTTC.

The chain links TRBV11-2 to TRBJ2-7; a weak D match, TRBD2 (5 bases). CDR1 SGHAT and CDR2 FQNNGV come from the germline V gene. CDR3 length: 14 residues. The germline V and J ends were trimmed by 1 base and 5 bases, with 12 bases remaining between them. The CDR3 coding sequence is TGTGCCAGCAGCTTAGGCGGGCGGTCCAACGAGCAGTACTTC. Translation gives CASSLGGRSNEQYF.

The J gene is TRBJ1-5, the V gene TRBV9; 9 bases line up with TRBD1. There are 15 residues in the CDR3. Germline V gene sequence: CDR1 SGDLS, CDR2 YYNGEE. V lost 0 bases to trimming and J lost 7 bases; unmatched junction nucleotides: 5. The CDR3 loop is CASSVAPDRGQPQHF. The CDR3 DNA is TGTGCCAGCAGCGTAGCCCCGGACAGGGGCCAGCCCCAGCATTTT.

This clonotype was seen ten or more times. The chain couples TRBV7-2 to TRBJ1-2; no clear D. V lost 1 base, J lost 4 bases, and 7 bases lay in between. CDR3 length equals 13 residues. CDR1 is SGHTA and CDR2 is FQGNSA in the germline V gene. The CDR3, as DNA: TGTGCCAGCAGCTTAGATAACAGCTATGGCTACACCTTC. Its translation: CASSLDNSYGYTF.

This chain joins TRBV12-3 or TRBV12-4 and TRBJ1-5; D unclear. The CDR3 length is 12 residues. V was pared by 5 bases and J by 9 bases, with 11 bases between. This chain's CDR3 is CASSARAGPQHF. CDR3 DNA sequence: TGTGCCAGCAGTGCTCGGGCGGGGCCCCAGCATTTT.

The CDR3 spells CSVEESGSSRAYEQYF. The CDR3 DNA reads TGCAGCGTTGAAGAGTCCGGGAGTAGCAGGGCCTACGAGCAGTACTTC. The rearrangement uses TRBV29-1 and TRBJ2-7; D is possibly TRBD2 (6 bases). The germline V gene has CDR1 SQVTM and CDR2 ANQGSEA. Trimming stripped 0 bases from V and 2 bases from J, with 17 bases between. The CDR3 spans 16 residues.

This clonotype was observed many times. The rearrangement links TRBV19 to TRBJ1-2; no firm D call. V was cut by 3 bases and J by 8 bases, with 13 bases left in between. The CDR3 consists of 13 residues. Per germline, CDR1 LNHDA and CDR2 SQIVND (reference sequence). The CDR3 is CASSISRIAGYTF. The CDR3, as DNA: TGTGCCAGTAGTATCAGCCGAATCGCCGGCTACACCTTC.

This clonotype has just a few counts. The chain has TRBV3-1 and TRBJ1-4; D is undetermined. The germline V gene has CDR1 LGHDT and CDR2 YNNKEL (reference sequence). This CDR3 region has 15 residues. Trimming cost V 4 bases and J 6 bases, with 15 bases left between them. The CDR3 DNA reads TGTGCCAGCAGCCGACCGGGCCTCGGATATGAAAAACTGTTTTTT. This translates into CASSRPGLGYEKLFF. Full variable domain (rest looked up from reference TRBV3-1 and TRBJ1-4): DTAVSQTPKYLVTQMGNDKSIKCEQNLGHDTMYWYKQDSKKFLKIMFSYNNKELIINETVPNRFSPKSPDKAHLNLHINSLELGDSAVYFCASSRPGLGYEKLFFGSGTQLSVL.